This TCR beta chain was sequenced in a study of T cell responses to AZD1222 COVID-19 vaccine. The study, taken as a whole, reports: Within unmutated variant regions lay the reported targets of nearly half of spike-specific TCRs. The number of AZD1222 recipients seropositive at baseline was only 5 to 7. The donor cohort was predominantly white British with a female majority, and clonal diversity may have been underestimated.

This table comes from immunoSEQ multiplex PCR, and its TCRdb copy is limited to in-frame clones, with some not included. The sample lists around 44,000 clones, 80% to 90% seen once, with approximately 7% in the top ten. Pooled in the analysis were second doses at about 4 or about 12 weeks. The CDR3 is 17 amino acids. CDR1 is SGHTA and CDR2 is FQGNSA in the germline V gene. Trimming removed 0 bases from V and 2 bases from J; junction bases left unmatched: 5. This clone was seen a handful of times. Its antigen is undetermined. The chain couples TRBV7-2 to TRBJ2-1; 9 bases map to TRBD1. The source material was peripheral blood, sampled 28 days after the second AZD1222 dose. This TCR was sampled from an adult who received the AZD1222 COVID-19 vaccine. CDR3 sequence: CASSLAGWDRAYNEQFF. The CDR3 nucleotides are TGTGCCAGCAGCTTAGCGGGCTGGGACAGGGCCTACAATGAGCAGTTCTTC.